This TCR beta chain was recovered during a study of memory CD8 T cells in hepatitis C reinfection. J gave up 3 bases and V 5 bases, and 6 bases lay outside the gene matches. The CDR3 covers 15 residues. CDR1 and CDR2 (germline): MNHEY, SVGAGI. The time point: pre-reinfection, 55 to 20 weeks before reinfection detection. Sorted cells were sequenced directly ex vivo without any in vitro expansion. Using immunoSEQ multiplex PCR, the repertoire was profiled, and TCRdb retains in-frame clones only, with some absent. Of about 50,000 clones listed, about 90% are singletons. The clonotype was recovered from a man between 18 and 35 years old with hepatitis C virus infection. The sample comprised naive CD8+ T cells sorted from blood. The V and J genes are TRBV6-5 and TRBJ2-2; 7 nucleotides align to TRBD2. The CDR3 sequence: CASSHSGSDTGELFF. The CDR3, as DNA: TGTGCCAGCAGTCATAGCGGGTCGGACACCGGGGAGCTGTTTTTT.